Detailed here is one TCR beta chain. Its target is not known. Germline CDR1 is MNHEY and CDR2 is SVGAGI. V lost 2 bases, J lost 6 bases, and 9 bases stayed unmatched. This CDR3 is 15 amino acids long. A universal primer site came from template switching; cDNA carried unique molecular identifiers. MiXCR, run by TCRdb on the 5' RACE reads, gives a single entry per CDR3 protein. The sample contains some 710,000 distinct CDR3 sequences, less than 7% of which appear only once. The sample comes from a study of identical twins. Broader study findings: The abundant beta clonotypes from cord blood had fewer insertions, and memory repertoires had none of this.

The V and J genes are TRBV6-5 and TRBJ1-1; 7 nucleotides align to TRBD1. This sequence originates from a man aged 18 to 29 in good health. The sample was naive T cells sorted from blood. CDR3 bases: TGTGCCAGCAGTTACGAACAGGGGCTTAGTTCTGAAGCTTTCTTT. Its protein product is CASSYEQGLSSEAFF.